Shown below are 10 T cell receptor beta chains from a single sample sequenced in a study of radiotherapy plus CTLA-4 blockade in lung cancer. Repertoires were generated with immunoSEQ multiplex PCR, while TCRdb's copy carries only in-frame clones and drops some. The top ten clones hold about 16% of a sample with some 67,000 clones, 76% of them seen once. Sequencing was performed on peripheral blood, taken from a patient treated with radiotherapy plus ipilimumab. The receptors come from a human donor with non-small cell lung cancer whose response to radiotherapy plus ipilimumab could not be evaluated. Some clones in this sample may be carry-over from other donors' samples.

The chain couples TRBV30 to TRBJ1-6; tentatively, D is TRBD1 (6 bases). The CDR3 has 12 residues. Germline V CDR1 and CDR2: GTSNPN, SVGIG (reference sequence). The germline V and J ends were trimmed by 1 base and 10 bases, with 8 bases remaining between them. The CDR3 region is CAWSGTGSPLHF. In DNA, the CDR3 is TGTGCCTGGAGTGGCACAGGGTCACCCCTCCACTTT.

This rearrangement joins TRBV5-1 to TRBJ2-1, with 8 nucleotides matching TRBD2. Germline V gives CDR1 SGHRS, CDR2 YFSETQ. Trimming at V came to 4 bases and at J to 6 bases, leaving 9 bases not matched to a gene. The CDR3 loop spans 15 amino acids. CDR3 bases: TGCGCCAGCAGCCCCCCGTACAGCGGGGGCAATGAGCAGTTCTTC. It encodes CASSPPYSGGNEQFF.

The CDR3 nucleotides are TGTGCCAGCCAGGGGGCAGGCTATGGCTACACCTTC. It is translated as CASQGAGYGYTF. The chain joins TRBV6-1 to TRBJ1-2; 8 nucleotides align to TRBD1. The CDR3 covers 12 residues. Germline CDR1 MNHNS, CDR2 SASEGT. V lost 8 bases to trimming and J lost 4 bases; unmatched junction nucleotides: 3.

The chain joins TRBV19 to TRBJ2-7; no definite D call. Deletions cut 6 bases from V and 4 bases from J, with 7 bases between. The CDR3 totals 11 residues. The germline V gene encodes CDR1 LNHDA and CDR2 SQIVND (reference sequence). CDR3: CASRSGYEQYF. The CDR3 nucleotides read TGTGCCAGTAGGTCGGGTTACGAGCAGTACTTC.

The chain links TRBV5-1 to TRBJ1-1; 8 nucleotides line up with TRBD1. Looked up from germline, CDR1 is SGHRS and CDR2 is YFSETQ. Unmatched junction bases numbered 5, after V lost 3 bases and J lost 1 base. The CDR3 runs 15 residues. The CDR3 DNA is TGCGCCAGCAGCTATGGGGGGACAGGGAACACTGAAGCTTTCTTT. It yields the protein CASSYGGTGNTEAFF.

There are a few counts of this clone. The chain uses TRBV19 and TRBJ2-2; D is perhaps TRBD2 (5 bases). The CDR3 is 15 amino acids. Germline CDR1 is LNHDA and CDR2 is SQIVND (reference sequence). Trimming shortened V by 6 bases and J by 1 base, and 12 bases separated the two germline ends. The CDR3 coding sequence is TGTGCCAGTAGGCTCTGGAGCGGGAACACCGGGGAGCTGTTTTTT. This sequence encodes CASRLWSGNTGELFF.

The chain is built from TRBV5-6 and TRBJ1-2; 7 bases match TRBD1. The J segment lost 4 bases and the V segment lost 4 bases, leaving 7 bases of the junction unmatched. CDR1 and CDR2 (germline): SGHDT, YYEEEE. The CDR3 covers 14 residues. CDR3 region: CASSPDRALYGYTF. The CDR3 region has the DNA TGTGCCAGCAGCCCCGACAGGGCCCTCTATGGCTACACCTTC.

V is TRBV7-9 and J is TRBJ2-7; TRBD1 agrees at 8 bases. The CDR3 contains 15 residues. With 5 bases clipped from V and 7 bases from J, the junction kept 13 bases outside the gene matches. Germline assignment: CDR1 SEHNR and CDR2 FQNEAQ (reference sequence). The CDR3 here is CASSGPGQAPGEQYF. The CDR3 DNA is TGTGCCAGCAGCGGACCGGGACAGGCGCCGGGGGAGCAGTACTTC. Drawing the rest from reference TRBV7-9 and TRBJ2-7, the complete variable domain is DTGVSQNPRHKITKRGQNVTFRCDPISEHNRLYWYRQTLGQGPEFLTYFQNEAQLEKSRLLSDRFSAERPKGSFSTLEIQRTEQGDSAMYLCASSGPGQAPGEQYFGPGTRLTVT.

The chain carries TRBV5-6 and TRBJ1-2, with a possible D match to TRBD1 (5 bases). The CDR3 loop spans 15 amino acids. The V and J ends lost 0 bases and 5 bases respectively, with 14 bases between them. CDR1 is SGHDT, CDR2 YYEEEE, per germline. The CDR3 sequence is CASSLEGDGGYGYTF. DNA for the CDR3: TGTGCCAGCAGCTTGGAAGGGGACGGGGGGTATGGCTACACCTTC.

The chain uses TRBV30 and TRBJ2-4; possibly TRBD1 for D (6 bases). This CDR3 spans 15 amino acids. Germline assignment: CDR1 GTSNPN and CDR2 SVGIG (reference sequence). Between the trimmed V and J ends, which lost 0 bases and 7 bases, there was a span of 16 bases. The CDR3: CAWSVGGAPWNIQYF. DNA for the CDR3: TGTGCCTGGAGTGTTGGGGGCGCTCCGTGGAACATTCAGTACTTC. The whole variable domain, filled in from reference TRBV30 and TRBJ2-4, reads SQTIHQWPATLVQPVGSPLSLECTVEGTSNPNLYWYRQAAGRGLQLLFYSVGIGQISSEVPQNLSASRPQDRQFILSSKKLLLSDSGFYLCAWSVGGAPWNIQYFGAGTRLSVL.